Listed below are T cell receptor beta chains from one sample, sequenced in a study of cytomegalovirus exposure and HLA in healthy donors. The protocol was immunoSEQ multiplex PCR, while the TCRdb copy is restricted to in-frame clones and leaves out a portion. The data contain some 130,000 clones, roughly 73% of them seen just once; the ten biggest clones take up 1.1%. Sequenced input: PBMCs. Receptor source: a male donor in good health and CMV-seronegative. The CDR3 runs from the conserved cysteine through the conserved F or W. A D gene is named only where the DNA matches it firmly. The listing skips clone size in some rows; elsewhere it reads once, few, many or a size class.

TRBJ2-6,TRBV4-3,TRBD1,.,TGCGCCAGCAGCCAAGAAGGACAGGGTATTTACTCTGGGGCCAACGTCCTGACTTTC,CASSQEGQGIYSGANVLTF
TRBJ1-1,TRBV29-1,.,.,TGCAGCGTTGCTTGGAACACTGAAGCTTTCTTT,CSVAWNTEAFF
TRBJ1-1,TRBV11-2,TRBD1,.,TGTGCCAGCAGCACGGGGACAGGCGGAATGAACACTGAAGCTTTCTTT,CASSTGTGGMNTEAFF
TRBJ1-6,TRBV5-8,TRBD1,.,TGTGCCAGCCATTCACGGGCCAGGGGGCCTTATAATTCACCCCTCCACTTT,CASHSRARGPYNSPLHF
TRBJ2-2,TRBV25-1,TRBD1,.,TGTGCCAGCAGTGTAACCGGGACAGGTTCCGGGGAGCTGTTTTTT,CASSVTGTGSGELFF
TRBJ2-2,TRBV7-2,.,.,TGTGCCAGCAGCCTCCCAAGCCGTCGTACCTTCACCGGGGAGCTGTTTTTT,CASSLPSRRTFTGELFF
TRBJ2-3,TRBV9,TRBD2,.,TGTGCCAGCAGGCGTGGTAGCGGGGGGGCCGTCGCAGATACGCAGTATTTT,CASRRGSGGAVADTQYF
TRBJ1-2,TRBV4-3,.,.,TGCGCCAGCAGCCAAGATGGAGGCGGTGACTATGGCTACACCTTC,CASSQDGGGDYGYTF
TRBJ1-1,TRBV9,.,.,TGTGCCAGCAGCGTAGACGAGGGCCGGAACACTGAAGCTTTCTTT,CASSVDEGRNTEAFF
TRBJ2-7,TRBV21-1,.,.,TGTGCCAGCAGCAAACAGGGCCACGAGCAGTACTTC,CASSKQGHEQYF
TRBJ1-1,TRBV4-3,.,few,TGCGCCAGCAGCACCCTGCACGGTGGAGGCACTGAAGCTTTCTTT,CASSTLHGGGTEAFF
TRBJ1-6,TRBV30,TRBD1,.,TGTGCCTGGAGTCAAAGGGACAGAAATTCACCCCTCCACTTT,CAWSQRDRNSPLHF
TRBJ2-5,TRBV29-1,TRBD2,.,TGCAGCGCCCAAAAGGGAGGGGAGACCCAGTACTTC,CSAQKGGETQYF
TRBJ2-3,TRBV30,.,once,TGCGCCTGGAACCCAGGGTCAGTGGTAGATACGCAGTATTTT,CAWNPGSVVDTQYF
TRBJ2-1,TRBV6-5,TRBD2,.,TGTGCCAGCAGTTCCCAGAAGCGGGGCCCCTACAATGAGCAGTTCTTC,CASSSQKRGPYNEQFF
TRBJ1-1,TRBV6-1,.,.,TGTGCCAGCAGGGCAGGGTTAGGCGGCACTGAAGCTTTCTTT,CASRAGLGGTEAFF
TRBJ2-1,TRBV6-5,TRBD2,.,TGTGCCAGCAGCTCCGGGACTAGCGGTGAGCAGTTCTTC,CASSSGTSGEQFF
TRBJ2-1,TRBV27,TRBD2,.,TGTGCCAGCAGCCCACTAGCGGGGGGGCGCAATGAGCAGTTCTTC,CASSPLAGGRNEQFF
TRBJ1-4,TRBV7-2,.,.,TGTGCCAGCAGCTTAGCGACGGGAAATGAAAAACTGTTTTTT,CASSLATGNEKLFF
TRBJ2-2,TRBV7-8,.,.,TGTGCCAGCAGCTGGGGACAAATGAACACCGGGGAGCTGTTTTTT,CASSWGQMNTGELFF
TRBJ2-2,TRBV9,.,once,TGTGCCAGCAGCGTAGAGGACAGCTTTAACACCGGGGAGCTGTTTTTT,CASSVEDSFNTGELFF
TRBJ1-6,TRBV27,.,.,TGTGCCAGCAGTTCATCACAGGGCTCCTATAATTCACCCCTCCACTTT,CASSSSQGSYNSPLHF
TRBJ2-5,TRBV30,.,.,TGTGCCTGGAGATTTCGACAGTGGGGAGAGACCCAGTACTTC,CAWRFRQWGETQYF
TRBJ2-5,TRBV7-9,TRBD2,.,TGTGCCAGCAGCTTAGTGCCTAGCGGGGGGGCACAGACCCAGTACTTC,CASSLVPSGGAQTQYF
TRBJ2-2,TRBV7-3,.,.,TGTGCCAGCAGCTACGACAGGAACACCGGGGAGCTGTTTTTT,CASSYDRNTGELFF
TRBJ2-7,TRBV6-5,TRBD1,.,TGTGCCAGCAGTTCAGGGGACAGCTCCTACGAGCAGTACTTC,CASSSGDSSYEQYF
TRBJ2-1,TRBV10-3,TRBD1,.,TGTGCCTCAGGGGCAGGGGGCGAGGATGAGCAGTTCTTC,CASGAGGEDEQFF
TRBJ2-1,TRBV7-6,.,.,TGTGCCAGCAGCTCCGGACAGTCCGGCTACAATGAGCAGTTCTTC,CASSSGQSGYNEQFF
TRBJ2-3,TRBV21-1,.,.,TGTGCCAGCAGCCCTCCTAGGTTTACAGATACGCAGTATTTT,CASSPPRFTDTQYF
TRBJ2-1,TRBV4-3,TRBD2,.,TGCGCCAGCAGGAGGGGGACCGGGGGGGGGCGGTACAATGAGCAGTTCTTC,CASRRGTGGGRYNEQFF
TRBJ2-1,TRBV7-2,TRBD2,.,TGTGCCAGCAGCTGGGCTAGCGGGGGGACCAATGAGCAGTTCTTC,CASSWASGGTNEQFF
TRBJ1-1,TRBV27,.,once,TGTGCCAGCCGTCACAGGTCGAACACTGAAGCTTTCTTT,CASRHRSNTEAFF
TRBJ2-4,TRBV11-3,.,few,TGTGCCAGCATGCGTGAGGGGGACAAAAACATTCAGTACTTC,CASMREGDKNIQYF
TRBJ2-7,TRBV5-6,.,.,TGTGCCAGCAGCTTGGGACTCCAGAGCTCCTACGAGCAGTACTTC,CASSLGLQSSYEQYF
TRBJ2-7,TRBV29-1,TRBD2,.,TGCAGCGTTGAGACTAGCGGGCTCACCTACGAGCAGTACTTC,CSVETSGLTYEQYF
TRBJ2-1,TRBV7-2,TRBD1,.,TGTGCCAGCAGCTTAATGGGACAGGCTCACAATGAGCAGTTCTTC,CASSLMGQAHNEQFF
TRBJ1-1,TRBV15,.,.,TGTGCCACCAGCAGAGATCCGACGGGGAACACTGAAGCTTTCTTT,CATSRDPTGNTEAFF
TRBJ1-2,TRBV7-9,.,.,TGTGCCAGCAGCTTCGATGAGAACTATGGCTACACCTTC,CASSFDENYGYTF
TRBJ2-2,TRBV4-1,TRBD1,once,TGCGCCAGCAGCCAACCGGGACAGGGGGTCGGGGAGCTGTTTTTT,CASSQPGQGVGELFF
TRBJ1-1,TRBV6-1,.,few,TGTGCCAGCAGTTCGTACACTGAAGCTTTCTTT,CASSSYTEAFF
TRBJ1-5,TRBV19,.,.,TGTGCCAGTAGTATAAGGGGGGGCCGCAATCAGCCCCAGCATTTT,CASSIRGGRNQPQHF
TRBJ2-5,TRBV18,TRBD1,.,TGTGCCAGCTCACCACCGCGGACAGGGCAAGAGACCCAGTACTTC,CASSPPRTGQETQYF
TRBJ2-7,TRBV9,TRBD1,.,TGTGCCAGCAGCCCACCGGGGACAGGGTATGTGCAGTACTTC,CASSPPGTGYVQYF
TRBJ2-7,TRBV5-1,.,once,TGCGCCAGCAGCTACCCTAGCGACGAGCAGTACTTC,CASSYPSDEQYF
TRBJ1-2,TRBV30,.,.,TGTGCCTGGAGTGTACAGGTTGGTAGCTATGGCTACACCTTC,CAWSVQVGSYGYTF
TRBJ2-3,TRBV7-9,TRBD2,.,TGTGCCAGCAGCTTGGGACTAGCGGGGGGTCCTAGCACAGATACGCAGTATTTT,CASSLGLAGGPSTDTQYF
TRBJ1-5,TRBV16,.,.,TGTGCCAGCAGCCAATCGGGGGGGGCCTACAATCAGCCCCAGCATTTT,CASSQSGGAYNQPQHF
TRBJ2-3,TRBV7-9,TRBD2,few,TGTGCCAGCAGCTTACCTAGCGGTAGCACAGATACGCAGTATTTT,CASSLPSGSTDTQYF
TRBJ1-1,TRBV27,.,few,TGTGCCAGCAGTGGACAAGGGTGGGTGAACACTGAAGCTTTCTTT,CASSGQGWVNTEAFF
TRBJ2-1,TRBV7-3,.,.,TGTGCCAGCAGCCCCCATCGGGGAGACAATGAGCAGTTCTTC,CASSPHRGDNEQFF
TRBJ2-2,TRBV6-6,TRBD2,.,TGTGCCAGCAGCTCGTCGGGGGGGGGAGCCGGGGAGCTGTTTTTT,CASSSSGGGAGELFF
TRBJ1-2,TRBV19,TRBD1,.,TGTGCCAGTAGTAGAAGCAGGGGGACCAACTATGGCTACACCTTC,CASSRSRGTNYGYTF
TRBJ1-3,TRBV30,.,.,TGTGCCTGGAGCCTTTACTTATTTTACTCTGGAAACACCATATATTTT,CAWSLYLFYSGNTIYF
TRBJ2-5,TRBV29-1,.,once,TGCAGCGGGGTCGGGGGAGGTGAGGCCCAGTACTTC,CSGVGGGEAQYF
TRBJ2-3,TRBV4-2,.,.,TGTGCCAGCAGCCAAGACTATTCCACGGTAGATACGCAGTATTTT,CASSQDYSTVDTQYF
TRBJ1-6,TRBV2,.,.,TGTGCCAGCAGTGAAGTTGGGGCAGAACGATATAATTCACCCCTCCACTTT,CASSEVGAERYNSPLHF
TRBJ1-2,TRBV4-1,TRBD1,.,TGCGCCAGCAGCCATGCCGGGACAGGGGGACATGGCTACACCTTC,CASSHAGTGGHGYTF
TRBJ1-1,TRBV19,.,few,TGTGCCAGTAGTTTCGGACAGAACACTGAAGCTTTCTTT,CASSFGQNTEAFF
TRBJ1-5,TRBV10-3,TRBD1,.,TGTGCCATCTGGGACGGGACAGGACGCAATCAGCCCCAGCATTTT,CAIWDGTGRNQPQHF
TRBJ2-3,TRBV7-2,TRBD2,once,TGTGCCAGCAGCTTTGGAGGGGTGACCCCGGGACTAGCGGGAGATACGCAGTATTTT,CASSFGGVTPGLAGDTQYF